This T cell receptor beta chain was sequenced during a study of technical replicates of blood from a handful of donors. Some clones are missing from TCRdb's copy, which holds only in-frame ones; the method was immunoSEQ multiplex PCR. The sample yields roughly 93,000 clones, more than 90% seen once. The CDR3 is made up of 15 amino acids. J gave up 5 bases and V 2 bases, and 4 bases lay outside the gene matches. Germline V gene sequence: CDR1 SNHLY, CDR2 FYNNEI. The origin of this receptor is a human donor in good health. The chain recombines TRBV2 with TRBJ2-7; TRBD1 agrees at 12 bases. The sample consisted of T cells isolated from PBMCs. Here the CDR3 DNA reads TGTGCCAGCAGTGAATGGGACAGGGGGCCGAACGAGCAGTACTTC. It yields the protein CASSEWDRGPNEQYF.